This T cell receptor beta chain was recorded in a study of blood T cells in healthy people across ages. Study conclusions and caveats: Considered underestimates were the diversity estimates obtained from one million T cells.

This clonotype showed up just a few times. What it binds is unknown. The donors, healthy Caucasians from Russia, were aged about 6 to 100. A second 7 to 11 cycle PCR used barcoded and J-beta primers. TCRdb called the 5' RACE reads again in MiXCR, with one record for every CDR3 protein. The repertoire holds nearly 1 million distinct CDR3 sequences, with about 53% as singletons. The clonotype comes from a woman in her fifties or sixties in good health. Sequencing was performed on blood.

CDR3 protein: CATSKGTLEDYGYTF. The CDR3 DNA follows: TGTGCCACCAGCAAAGGGACCCTTGAGGACTATGGCTACACCTTC. V is TRBV15 and J is TRBJ1-2, with D possibly being TRBD1 (5 bases). V was cut by 4 bases and J by 3 bases, with 15 bases left in between. The CDR3 extends over 15 amino acids. CDR1 is LNHNV and CDR2 is YYDKDF in the germline V gene (reference sequence).